This paragraph reports one TCR beta chain. Its target is unknown. This specimen belongs to a study of T-cell memory formation after mild COVID-19. The study's findings and limits: Largely, contracting CD4+ clones fell within CM and EM, and contracting CD8+ clones within EMRA. Whether day 37 second-wave clones are SARS-CoV-2-specific was not confirmed. Later expanders leaned CD4+, whereas clones that contracted between day 15 and 85 were balanced CD4/CD8.

V lost 0 bases and J 6 bases, leaving 6 bases between the germline ends. This CDR3 is built from 13 residues. Germline CDR1 reads SGHRS; CDR2 reads YFSETQ. TCRdb passed the 5' RACE reads through MiXCR, listing each CDR3 protein once. The sample includes 100,000 to 120,000 distinct CDR3 sequences, 15% to 20% seen only once; the top ten take about 6%. Sequencing input: PBMCs or a T cell subset sorted from them (not recorded which). This TCR was sampled from a man aged 18 to 30 who had mild COVID-19 (a few samples of this study predate the infection). Cell type and time point are not known. The chain combines TRBV5-1 with TRBJ2-2; D is ambiguous. Written as DNA, the CDR3 is TGCGCCAGCAGCTTGGGGTCTGCCGGGGAGCTGTTTTTT. Translating it yields CASSLGSAGELFF.